What follows are 9 T cell receptor beta chains derived from one specimen sequenced in a study of shared clonotypes between healthy human individuals. TCRdb's table, derived via immunoSEQ multiplex PCR, lists solely in-frame clones and lacks some. The data contain about 1 million clones, roughly 74% of them singletons. The sequenced sample consisted of memory CD4+ T cells from PBMCs. Specified subset: CD45RA-negative fraction. Receptors were obtained from a man between 18 and 29 years old in good health. Some clones in this sample may be carry-over from other donors' samples.

This clone came up once. The V call is TRBV5-1, the J call TRBJ1-1, with unresolved D. V lost 4 bases and J 0 bases, leaving 16 bases between the germline ends. CDR3 length: 16 amino acids. From germline, CDR1 is SGHRS and CDR2 YFSETQ. The CDR3 loop is CASSRLVKPMNTEAFF. The DNA for the CDR3 is TGCGCCAGCAGCCGTCTGGTGAAACCTATGAACACTGAAGCTTTCTTT.

The sample holds a few counts of this clone. The chain links TRBV6-1 to TRBJ1-1, with D perhaps matching TRBD1 (5 bases). V lost 3 bases, J lost 1 base, and 12 bases lay in between. CDR1 is MNHNS and CDR2 is SASEGT in the germline V gene. The length of the CDR3 is 15 residues. The CDR3 DNA reads as TGTGCCAGCAGTGAGTTCGGGGGGAGGAACACTGAAGCTTTCTTT. It encodes CASSEFGGRNTEAFF.

The gene calls are TRBV28 and TRBJ2-4, with 7 bases fitting TRBD2. J was trimmed by 7 bases and V by 4 bases; bases with no gene match: 10. Germline values: CDR1 MDHEN, CDR2 SYDVKM. CDR3 length equals 15 residues. The DNA of the CDR3 is TGTGCCAGCAGTTCCGGGCTAGCGGTATCCAACATTCAGTACTTC. This encodes CASSSGLAVSNIQYF.

This clone showed up just once. V gene TRBV4-3 combines with J gene TRBJ2-2, with TRBD2 matching over 7 bases. Losses at the gene ends were 4 bases for V and 7 bases for J; bases not matched to a gene: 12. Germline V CDR1 and CDR2: LGHNA, YSLEER. This CDR3 is built from 16 residues. The CDR3 region has the DNA TGCGCCAGCAGCCGCGACCTACGGGAGGCGATCGGGGAGCTGTTTTTT. Its protein product is CASSRDLREAIGELFF.

This clone was counted once. J is TRBJ1-6 and V is TRBV5-4, with D maybe TRBD1 (5 bases). V was cut by 4 bases and J by 0 bases, with 8 bases left in between. The CDR3 consists of 15 residues. The germline CDR1 and CDR2 sequences are SGHNT and YYREEE (reference sequence). CDR3: CASSHDSSYNSPLHF. In nucleotides, the CDR3 is TGTGCCAGCAGCCACGACAGCTCCTATAATTCACCCCTCCACTTT.

This clone was counted between two and nine times. V and J are TRBV2 and TRBJ2-1; 10 nucleotides align to TRBD2. The germline V gene has CDR1 SNHLY and CDR2 FYNNEI. V trimming: 6 bases; J trimming: 5 bases; junction bases outside the gene matches: 7. The CDR3 consists of 15 residues. The CDR3 region is CASRELAGTDNEQFF. In DNA form, the CDR3 reads TGTGCCAGCAGAGAACTAGCGGGAACTGACAATGAGCAGTTCTTC.

The chain combines TRBV4-3 with TRBJ2-3, with D hard to call. Germline V CDR1 and CDR2: LGHNA, YSLEER. This CDR3 is 13 amino acids long. V lost 4 bases to trimming and J lost 5 bases, with 10 bases between them. The CDR3 reads CASSLWVGDTQYF. CDR3 DNA: TGCGCCAGCAGCCTCTGGGTGGGAGATACGCAGTATTTT.

The rearrangement uses TRBV5-4 and TRBJ2-7; 9 positions agree with TRBD1. The CDR3 spans 15 residues. V shed 3 bases and J 3 bases; nucleotides not matched to a gene: 7. The germline CDR1 and CDR2 sequences are SGHNT and YYREEE (reference sequence). CDR3 nucleotides: TGTGCCAGCAGCTCGAAGACAGGGGGAGGCTACGAGCAGTACTTC. The encoded protein is CASSSKTGGGYEQYF.

The gene calls are TRBV10-3 and TRBJ1-2; tentative D call: TRBD1 (5 bases). Germline CDR1 and CDR2: ENHRY and SYGVKD. With 5 bases removed from V and 7 bases from J, the gap between germline ends came to 14 bases. This CDR3 comprises 13 residues. CDR3 in DNA: TGTGCCATCAGTCCCAGGGTAATGGGTGGCTACACCTTC. Its translation is CAISPRVMGGYTF.